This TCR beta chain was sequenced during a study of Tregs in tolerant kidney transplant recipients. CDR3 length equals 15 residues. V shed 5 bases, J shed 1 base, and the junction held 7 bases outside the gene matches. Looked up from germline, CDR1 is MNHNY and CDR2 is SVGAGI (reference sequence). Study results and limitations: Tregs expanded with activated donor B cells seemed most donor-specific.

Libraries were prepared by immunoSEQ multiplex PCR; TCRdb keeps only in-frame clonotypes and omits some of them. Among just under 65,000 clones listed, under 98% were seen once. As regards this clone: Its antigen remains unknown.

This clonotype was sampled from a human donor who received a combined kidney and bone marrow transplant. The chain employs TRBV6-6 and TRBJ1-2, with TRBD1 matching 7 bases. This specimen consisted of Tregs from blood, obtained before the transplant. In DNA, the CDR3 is TGTGCCAGCAGTCCGACAGGGACTCGTAACTATGGCTACACCTTC. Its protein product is CASSPTGTRNYGYTF.